This entry features one T cell receptor (beta chain) sequence. As yet, its antigen is unknown. This sample was included in a study of T cell responses to AZD1222 COVID-19 vaccine. Overall study findings and caveats: Clonal diversity was possibly underestimated, and the donors were mostly white British, with more females. Among spike-specific TCRs, nearly half reportedly target unmutated variant regions. Spike-specific TCR breadth and depth went up after people got two AZD1222 doses.

Sequenced by immunoSEQ multiplex PCR; TCRdb stores in-frame clones only, minus some. The table shows 150,000 to 160,000 clones, with more than 90% occurring only once. CDR1 is KGHDR and CDR2 is SFDVKD in the germline V gene. This CDR3 has 14 residues. Trimming pared 4 bases from V and 1 base from J, leaving 8 bases between. The sample here was peripheral blood, taken on day 0 of AZD1222 vaccination. The sequence came from an adult in good health. This sequence joins TRBV24-1 and TRBJ2-3; D possibly corresponds to TRBD1 (5 bases). The CDR3 loop is CATSDPRGTDTQYF. CDR3 DNA: TGTGCCACCAGTGACCCCAGGGGCACAGATACGCAGTATTTT.